These 15 T cell receptor beta chains originate from one sample sequenced in a study of blood T cell repertoires in COVID-19. Here immunoSEQ multiplex PCR was the method, and the copy in TCRdb shows in-frame clones only, minus some. Here the sample spans approximately 230,000 clones, 65% to 85% being singletons. The sample taken for sequencing was peripheral blood. The source is an older man with acute or convalescent COVID-19.

This chain uses TRBV20-1 with TRBJ2-7; D might be TRBD1 (6 bases). Germline lookup yields CDR1 DFQATT and CDR2 SNEGSKA (reference sequence). The CDR3 covers 14 residues. Trimming cost V 3 bases and J 3 bases, with 15 bases left between them. In nucleotides, the CDR3 is TGCAGTGCTAGTAAGCCGGGACAAAACTACGAGCAGTACTTC. Its translation is CSASKPGQNYEQYF.

The chain combines TRBV5-1 with TRBJ2-4; 8 bases agree with TRBD1. The germline gives CDR1 SGHRS, CDR2 YFSETQ. This CDR3 region has 15 residues. V dropped 2 bases and J dropped 7; count of bases not matched to a gene: 8. The CDR3 loop is CASSFSGGEGNIQYF. The CDR3 DNA reads TGCGCCAGCAGCTTTTCAGGGGGCGAGGGGAACATTCAGTACTTC.

The chain uses TRBV19 and TRBJ1-2, with D unclear. Looked up from germline, CDR1 is LNHDA and CDR2 is SQIVND (reference sequence). The V gene lost 4 bases and the J gene lost 8 bases, with 23 bases spanning the gap. The CDR3 runs to 16 residues. The CDR3 protein is CASSTAWQGAEEGYTF. The CDR3 DNA reads TGTGCCAGTAGTACCGCCTGGCAAGGCGCTGAGGAGGGCTACACCTTC.

This clone turned up a few times. The V call is TRBV6-2 or TRBV6-3, the J call TRBJ1-2; a weak D match, TRBD1 (6 bases). CDR1 and CDR2 from the germline V gene are MNHEY and SVGEGT. V dropped 0 bases and J dropped 2 bases, with 10 bases sitting between them. The CDR3 is 15 residues long. DNA for the CDR3: TGTGCCAGCAGTTACTCGGACAGAAAAAACTATGGCTACACCTTC. Translated, it gives CASSYSDRKNYGYTF.

This chain joins TRBV19 and TRBJ2-2, with a tentative D call TRBD1 (6 bases). The CDR3 sequence is 13 residues long. V was trimmed by 5 bases and J by 4 bases, leaving 8 bases between them. Germline V gene data show CDR1 as LNHDA and CDR2 as SQIVND (reference sequence). This CDR3 reads CASSAGVTGELFF. In DNA form, the CDR3 reads TGTGCCAGTAGTGCAGGGGTCACCGGGGAGCTGTTTTTT.

The chain recombines TRBV3-1 (or the pseudogene TRBV3-2) with TRBJ1-1, with 11 positions matching TRBD1. Germline loops: CDR1 LGHDT, CDR2 YNNKEL (reference sequence). The CDR3 is 19 residues long. V shed 2 bases, J shed 2 bases, and the junction held 13 bases outside the gene matches. Here the CDR3 reads CASSQRRTGGALYNTEAFF. CDR3 coding DNA: TGTGCCAGCAGCCAAAGACGGACAGGGGGCGCGTTATATAACACTGAAGCTTTCTTT.

The J gene is TRBJ2-7, the V gene TRBV6-5; TRBD1 matches 10 bases. V lost 5 bases and J lost 6; bases outside the gene matches: 10. CDR1 and CDR2 (germline): MNHEY, SVGAGI. The CDR3 runs 15 residues. The CDR3 loop reads CASSKPGTGVREQYF. As DNA, the CDR3 is TGTGCCAGCAGTAAGCCCGGGACAGGGGTTCGCGAGCAGTACTTC.

V gene TRBV11-2 combines with J gene TRBJ1-1; a weak D match, TRBD1 (6 bases). This CDR3 is built from 16 residues. The V end was cut by 5 bases, the J end by 0 bases, with 16 bases between. Germline V gene data show CDR1 as SGHAT and CDR2 as FQNNGV. This CDR3 is CASSPFSGTMNTEAFF. The CDR3 DNA reads as TGTGCCAGCAGCCCCTTCTCGGGGACAATGAACACTGAAGCTTTCTTT.

The rearrangement uses TRBV7-8 and TRBJ2-7; 9 bases map to TRBD2. Trimming at V came to 7 bases and at J to 1 base, leaving 14 bases not matched to a gene. The CDR3 length is 17 residues. In germline, CDR1 is SGHVS, CDR2 FQNEAQ. The CDR3 DNA reads TGTGCCAGCACCAGCAGGACCATAGCGGGGGTATCCTACGAGCAGTACTTC. Translated: CASTSRTIAGVSYEQYF.

V gene TRBV24-1 combines with J gene TRBJ2-5; 9 bases align to TRBD1. V shed 3 bases and J 1 base; nucleotides not matched to a gene: 2. CDR3 size: 15 residues. Looked up from germline, CDR1 is KGHDR and CDR2 is SFDVKD. CDR3 sequence: CATSDMGQGQETQYF. The CDR3 DNA reads as TGTGCCACCAGTGATATGGGACAGGGCCAAGAGACCCAGTACTTC.

This clone was counted once. CDR3 sequence reads: CASSLRLEGEQFF. The CDR3 coding sequence is TGTGCCAGCAGCTTAAGACTGGAGGGTGAGCAGTTCTTC. The rearrangement joins TRBV11-3 to TRBJ2-1, with D perhaps TRBD2 (6 bases). Trimming removed 2 bases at V and 9 bases at J, with 11 bases between. The V gene's germline CDR1 is SGHNT and CDR2 YENEEA. The CDR3 totals 13 residues.

CDR3 sequence: CASSLWSGQEYNEQFF. The DNA of the CDR3 is TGTGCCAGCAGCTTATGGAGTGGACAAGAATACAATGAGCAGTTCTTC. The genes are TRBV7-9 and TRBJ2-1; TRBD1 might be the D (5 bases). Trimming took 2 bases from V and 4 from J, leaving 15 bases between them. The CDR3 is 16 amino acids. Per the germline V gene, CDR1 is SEHNR and CDR2 is FQNEAQ (reference sequence). The full variable domain, completed using reference TRBV7-9 and TRBJ2-1, is DTGVSQNPRHKITKRGQNVTFRCDPISEHNRLYWYRQTLGQGPEFLTYFQNEAQLEKSRLLSDRFSAERPKGSFSTLEIQRTEQGDSAMYLCASSLWSGQEYNEQFFGPGTRLTVL.

This clone was recorded a few times. The chain recombines TRBV27 with TRBJ2-7, with 7 bases matching TRBD1. In germline, CDR1 is MNHEY, CDR2 SMNVEV (reference sequence). The CDR3 is made up of 14 amino acids. V lost 5 bases and J lost 3; bases outside the gene matches: 7. The CDR3 coding sequence is TGTGCCAGCAGTACGACAGGGTGGGACTACGAGCAGTACTTC. Amino acid sequence: CASSTTGWDYEQYF.

Turning to this clone: Other DNA sequences in this sample translate to the same CDR3. This chain connects TRBV6-1 to TRBJ2-7; D ambiguous. V was pared by 2 bases and J by 4 bases, with 12 bases between. CDR1 is MNHNS and CDR2 is SASEGT in the germline V gene. The CDR3 length is 14 residues. The CDR3 DNA is TGTGCCAGCAGTGAAAGCCTCCTTATATACGAGCAGTACTTC. This sequence encodes CASSESLLIYEQYF.

This rearrangement joins TRBV5-1 to TRBJ2-7, with 8 bases aligning to TRBD2. The CDR3 runs to 16 residues. J was trimmed by 1 base and V by 4 bases; bases with no gene match: 10. Looked up from germline, CDR1 is SGHRS and CDR2 is YFSETQ. The CDR3 region has the DNA TGCGCCAGCAGCCTCCGGCGGAGCGGGGGTTCCTACGAGCAGTACTTC. Its protein product is CASSLRRSGGSYEQYF.